This T cell receptor beta chain was profiled in a study of T cells in Graves' hyperthyroidism and ophthalmopathy. Comment on this clonotype: What it binds is unknown.

Overall study findings and caveats: Blood shared most expanded thyroid clonotypes above 0.001.

If no ophthalmopathy progression occurred within 18 months, Graves' hyperthyroidism was stable. Amplified TCR beta CDR3 regions derived from RNA transcripts. First-round RT-PCR targeting the TCR CDR3 was performed with the HTBI primer set. Each CDR3 protein gets one entry after TCRdb re-called the multiplex PCR reads with MiXCR. The sample consists of around 560,000 distinct CDR3 sequences, over 15% of them appearing once. Germline CDR1 reads DFQATT; CDR2 reads SNEGSKA (reference sequence). The CDR3 has 11 residues. V was pared by 1 base and J by 8 bases, with 6 bases between. The sequence was obtained from a woman aged 18-29 years with Graves' hyperthyroidism. The sample consisted of blood. The V gene is TRBV20-1, the J gene TRBJ2-1; D uncertain. The DNA for the CDR3 is TGCAGTGCTAGAGTTTTCGATGAGCAGTTCTTC. This translates into CSARVFDEQFF.